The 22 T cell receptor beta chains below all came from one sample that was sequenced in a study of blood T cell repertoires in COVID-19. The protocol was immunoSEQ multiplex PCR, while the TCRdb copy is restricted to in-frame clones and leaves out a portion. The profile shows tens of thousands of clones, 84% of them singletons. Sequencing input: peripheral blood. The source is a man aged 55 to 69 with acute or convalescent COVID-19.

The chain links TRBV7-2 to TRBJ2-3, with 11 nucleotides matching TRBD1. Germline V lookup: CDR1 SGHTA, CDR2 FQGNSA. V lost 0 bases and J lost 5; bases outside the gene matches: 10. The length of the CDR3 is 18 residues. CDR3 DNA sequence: TGTGCCAGCAGCTTAGCTCCAGGCGGGACAGGGGGTCAAGATACGCAGTATTTT. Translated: CASSLAPGGTGGQDTQYF.

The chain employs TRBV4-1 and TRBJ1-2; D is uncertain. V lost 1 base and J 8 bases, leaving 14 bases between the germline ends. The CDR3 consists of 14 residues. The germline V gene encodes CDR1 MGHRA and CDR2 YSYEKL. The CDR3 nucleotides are TGCGCCAGCAGCCAAGTCGGGGTACGGCGGGGCTACACCTTC. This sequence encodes CASSQVGVRRGYTF.

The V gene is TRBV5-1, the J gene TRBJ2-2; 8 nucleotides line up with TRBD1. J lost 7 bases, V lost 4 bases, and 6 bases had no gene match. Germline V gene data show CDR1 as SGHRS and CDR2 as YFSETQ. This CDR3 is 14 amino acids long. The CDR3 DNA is TGCGCCAGCAGCATTGCAGGGGGCGTCGGGGAGCTGTTTTTT. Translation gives CASSIAGGVGELFF.

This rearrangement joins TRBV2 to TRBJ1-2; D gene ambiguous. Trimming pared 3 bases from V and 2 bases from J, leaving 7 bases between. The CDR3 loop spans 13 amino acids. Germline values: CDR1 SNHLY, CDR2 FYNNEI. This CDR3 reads CASSDIRNYGYTF. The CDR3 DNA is TGTGCCAGCAGTGATATCCGGAACTATGGCTACACCTTC.

CDR3 coding DNA: TGTGCCACCAAGACAGGGCCGGGCGAGGTAAAACTGTTTTTT. Encoded protein: CATKTGPGEVKLFF. The chain has TRBV2 and TRBJ1-4, with 7 positions matching TRBD1. From germline, CDR1 is SNHLY and CDR2 FYNNEI. This CDR3 comprises 14 residues. The ends lost 10 bases at V and 10 bases at J; junction bases unmatched: 15.

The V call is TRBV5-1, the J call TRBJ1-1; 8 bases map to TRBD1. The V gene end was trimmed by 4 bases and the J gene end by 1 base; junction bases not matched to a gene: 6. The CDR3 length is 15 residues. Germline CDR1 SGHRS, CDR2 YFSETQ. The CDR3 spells CASSLRGQENTEAFF. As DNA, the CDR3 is TGCGCCAGCAGCCTGAGGGGACAGGAGAACACTGAAGCTTTCTTT.

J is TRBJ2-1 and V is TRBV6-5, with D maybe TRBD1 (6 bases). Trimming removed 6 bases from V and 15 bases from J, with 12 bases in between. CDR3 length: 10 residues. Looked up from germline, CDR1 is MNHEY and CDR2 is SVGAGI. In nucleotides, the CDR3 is TGTGCCAGCAGACAGGGTATAGGGTTCTTC. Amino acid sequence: CASRQGIGFF.

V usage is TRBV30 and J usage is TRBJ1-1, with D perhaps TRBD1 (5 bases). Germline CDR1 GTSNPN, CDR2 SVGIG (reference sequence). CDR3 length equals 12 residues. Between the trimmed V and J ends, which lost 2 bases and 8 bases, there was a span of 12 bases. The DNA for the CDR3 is TGTGCCTGGAGTATCTCATCAGGGGAAGCTTTCTTT. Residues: CAWSISSGEAFF.

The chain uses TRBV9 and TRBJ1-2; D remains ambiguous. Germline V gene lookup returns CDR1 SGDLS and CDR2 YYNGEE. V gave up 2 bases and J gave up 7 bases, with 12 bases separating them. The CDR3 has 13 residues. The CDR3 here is CASSVGGVAGYTF. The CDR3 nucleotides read TGTGCCAGCAGCGTCGGCGGGGTGGCTGGCTACACCTTC. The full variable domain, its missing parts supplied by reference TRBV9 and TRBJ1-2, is DSGVTQTPKHLITATGQRVTLRCSPRSGDLSVYWYQQSLDQGLQFLIQYYNGEERAKGNILERFSAQQFPDLHSELNLSSLELGDSALYFCASSVGGVAGYTFGSGTRLTVV.

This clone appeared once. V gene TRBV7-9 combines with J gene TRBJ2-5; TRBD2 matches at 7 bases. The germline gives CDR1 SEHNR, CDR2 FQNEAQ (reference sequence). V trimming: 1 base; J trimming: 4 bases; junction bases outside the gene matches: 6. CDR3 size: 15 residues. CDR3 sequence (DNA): TGTGCCAGCAGCTTAGGTCTATCGGGGGGAGAGACCCAGTACTTC. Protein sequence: CASSLGLSGGETQYF.

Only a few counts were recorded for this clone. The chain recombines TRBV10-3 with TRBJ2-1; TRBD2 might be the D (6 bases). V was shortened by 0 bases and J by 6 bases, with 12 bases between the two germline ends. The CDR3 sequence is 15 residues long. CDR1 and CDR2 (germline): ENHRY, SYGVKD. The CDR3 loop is CAISESAGRVNEQFF. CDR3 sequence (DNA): TGTGCCATCAGTGAGTCCGCGGGACGAGTCAATGAGCAGTTCTTC.

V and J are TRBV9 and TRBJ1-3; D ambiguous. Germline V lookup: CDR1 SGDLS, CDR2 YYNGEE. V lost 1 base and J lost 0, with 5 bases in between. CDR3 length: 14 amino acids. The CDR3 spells CASSVFRSGNTIYF. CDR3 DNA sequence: TGTGCCAGCAGCGTATTCCGCTCTGGAAACACCATATATTTT.

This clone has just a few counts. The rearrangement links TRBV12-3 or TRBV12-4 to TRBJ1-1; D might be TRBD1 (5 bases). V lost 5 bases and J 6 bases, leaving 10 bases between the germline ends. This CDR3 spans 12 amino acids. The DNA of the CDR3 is TGTGCCAGCAGTCTTCAGGGTTCTGAAGCTTTCTTT. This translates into CASSLQGSEAFF.

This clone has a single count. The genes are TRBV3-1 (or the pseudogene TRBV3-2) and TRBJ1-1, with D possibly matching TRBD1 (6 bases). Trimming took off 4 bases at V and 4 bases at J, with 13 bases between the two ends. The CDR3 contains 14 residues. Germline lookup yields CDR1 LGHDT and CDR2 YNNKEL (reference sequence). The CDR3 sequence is CASSLRGGSTEAFF. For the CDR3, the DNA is TGTGCCAGCAGCCTAAGGGGGGGGTCCACTGAAGCTTTCTTT.

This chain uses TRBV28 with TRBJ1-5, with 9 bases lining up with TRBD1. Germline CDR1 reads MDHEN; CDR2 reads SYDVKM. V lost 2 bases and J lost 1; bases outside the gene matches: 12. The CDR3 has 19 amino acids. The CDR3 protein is CASSLQDRGKSRSNQPQHF. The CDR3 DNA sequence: TGTGCCAGCAGTTTACAGGACAGGGGTAAGTCTAGGAGCAATCAGCCCCAGCATTTT.

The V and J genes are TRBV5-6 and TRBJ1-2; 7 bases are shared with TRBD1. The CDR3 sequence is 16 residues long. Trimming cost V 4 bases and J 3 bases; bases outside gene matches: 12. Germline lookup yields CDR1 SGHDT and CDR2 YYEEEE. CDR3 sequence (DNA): TGTGCCAGCAGCCTTGAATTAAGGGGGCCTTACTATGGCTACACCTTC. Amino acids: CASSLELRGPYYGYTF. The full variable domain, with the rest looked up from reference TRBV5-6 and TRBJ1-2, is DAGVTQSPTHLIKTRGQQVTLRCSPKSGHDTVSWYQQALGQGPQFIFQYYEEEERQRGNFPDRFSGHQFPNYSSELNVNALLLGDSALYLCASSLELRGPYYGYTFGSGTRLTVV.

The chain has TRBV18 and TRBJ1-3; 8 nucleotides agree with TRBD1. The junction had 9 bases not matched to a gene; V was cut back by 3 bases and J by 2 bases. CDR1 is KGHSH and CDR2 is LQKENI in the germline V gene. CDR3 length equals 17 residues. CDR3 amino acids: CASSPGTGTTTGNTIYF. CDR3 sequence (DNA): TGTGCCAGCTCACCCGGGACAGGTACCACCACTGGAAACACCATATATTTT. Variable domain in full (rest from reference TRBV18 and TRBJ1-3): NAGVMQNPRHLVRRRGQEARLRCSPMKGHSHVYWYRQLPEEGLKFMVYLQKENIIDESGMPKERFSAEFPKEGPSILRIQQVVRGDSAAYFCASSPGTGTTTGNTIYFGEGSWLTVV.

CDR3 protein: CASSPPGDSPLHF. The CDR3 DNA reads as TGTGCCAGTAGTCCACCCGGGGATTCACCCCTCCACTTT. The chain carries TRBV19 and TRBJ1-6; unclear D gene. The CDR3 sequence is 13 residues long. V lost 5 bases and J lost 8, with 10 bases in between. The germline V gene has CDR1 LNHDA and CDR2 SQIVND (reference sequence).

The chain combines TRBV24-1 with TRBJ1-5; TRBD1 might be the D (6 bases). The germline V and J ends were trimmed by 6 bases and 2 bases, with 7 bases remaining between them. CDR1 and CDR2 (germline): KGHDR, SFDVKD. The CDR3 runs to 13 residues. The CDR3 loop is CATSPGGNQPQHF. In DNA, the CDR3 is TGTGCCACCAGTCCAGGGGGCAATCAGCCCCAGCATTTT.

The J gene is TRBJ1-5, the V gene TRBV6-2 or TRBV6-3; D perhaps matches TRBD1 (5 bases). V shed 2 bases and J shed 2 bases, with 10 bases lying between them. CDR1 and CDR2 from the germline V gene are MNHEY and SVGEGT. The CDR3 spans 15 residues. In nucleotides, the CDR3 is TGTGCCAGCAGTTACAACTCGGGGGGCAATCAGCCCCAGCATTTT. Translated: CASSYNSGGNQPQHF.

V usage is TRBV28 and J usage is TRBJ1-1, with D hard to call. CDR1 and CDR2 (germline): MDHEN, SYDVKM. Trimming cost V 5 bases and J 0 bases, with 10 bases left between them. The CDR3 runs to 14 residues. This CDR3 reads CASSPHGMNTEAFF. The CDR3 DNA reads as TGTGCCAGCAGTCCACACGGGATGAACACTGAAGCTTTCTTT.

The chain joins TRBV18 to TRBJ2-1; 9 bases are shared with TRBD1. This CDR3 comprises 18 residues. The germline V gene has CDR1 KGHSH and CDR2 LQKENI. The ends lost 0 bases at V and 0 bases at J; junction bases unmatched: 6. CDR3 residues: CASSPPGQGLSSYNEQFF. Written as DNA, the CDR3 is TGTGCCAGCTCACCACCGGGACAGGGCCTGAGCTCCTACAATGAGCAGTTCTTC. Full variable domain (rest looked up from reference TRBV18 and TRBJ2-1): NAGVMQNPRHLVRRRGQEARLRCSPMKGHSHVYWYRQLPEEGLKFMVYLQKENIIDESGMPKERFSAEFPKEGPSILRIQQVVRGDSAAYFCASSPPGQGLSSYNEQFFGPGTRLTVL.